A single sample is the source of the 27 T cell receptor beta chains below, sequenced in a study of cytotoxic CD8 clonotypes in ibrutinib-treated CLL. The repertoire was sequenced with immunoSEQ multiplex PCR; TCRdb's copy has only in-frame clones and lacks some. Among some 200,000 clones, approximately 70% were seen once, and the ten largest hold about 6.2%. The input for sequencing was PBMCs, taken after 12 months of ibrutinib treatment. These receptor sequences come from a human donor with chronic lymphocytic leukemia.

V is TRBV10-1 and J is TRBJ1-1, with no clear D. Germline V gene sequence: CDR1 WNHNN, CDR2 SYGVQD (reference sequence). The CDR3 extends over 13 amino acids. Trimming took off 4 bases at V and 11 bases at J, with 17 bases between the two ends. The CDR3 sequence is CASSGDLALNAFF. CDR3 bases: TGCGCCAGCAGTGGGGATCTAGCACTGAATGCTTTCTTT.

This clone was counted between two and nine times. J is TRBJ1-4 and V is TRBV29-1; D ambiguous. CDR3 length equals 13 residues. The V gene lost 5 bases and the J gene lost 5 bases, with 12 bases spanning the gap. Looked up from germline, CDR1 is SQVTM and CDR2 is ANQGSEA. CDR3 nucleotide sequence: TGCAGCGTTAGGGCAGCGGGCAATGAAAAACTGTTTTTT. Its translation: CSVRAAGNEKLFF.

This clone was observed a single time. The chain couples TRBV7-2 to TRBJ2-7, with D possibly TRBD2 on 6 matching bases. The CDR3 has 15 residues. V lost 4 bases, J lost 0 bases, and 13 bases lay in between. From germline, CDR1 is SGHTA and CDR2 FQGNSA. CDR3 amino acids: CASSSSSGSSYEQYF. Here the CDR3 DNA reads TGTGCCAGCAGCTCTAGTAGCGGTAGCTCCTACGAGCAGTACTTC.

The CDR3 bases are TGTGCCTGGAGTGTAGGGGGATGGGGTTCTCGTGGTACCTTC. Amino acid sequence: CAWSVGGWGSRGTF. The genes are TRBV30 and TRBJ1-2, with a weak D call TRBD1 (6 bases). The CDR3 extends over 14 amino acids. The germline V gene has CDR1 GTSNPN and CDR2 SVGIG (reference sequence). The V and J ends lost 0 bases and 14 bases respectively, with 22 bases between them.

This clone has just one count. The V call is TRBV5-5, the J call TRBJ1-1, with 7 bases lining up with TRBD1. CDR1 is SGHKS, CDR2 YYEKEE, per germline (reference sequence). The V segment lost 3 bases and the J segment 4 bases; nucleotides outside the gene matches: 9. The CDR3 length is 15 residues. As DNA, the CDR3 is TGTGCCAGCAGCTGGTCTTTGGACAGGATCACTGAAGCTTTCTTT. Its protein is CASSWSLDRITEAFF.

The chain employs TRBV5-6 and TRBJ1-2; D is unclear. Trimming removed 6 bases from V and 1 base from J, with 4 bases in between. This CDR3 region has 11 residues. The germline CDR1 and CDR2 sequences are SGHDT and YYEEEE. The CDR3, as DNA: TGTGCCAGCACCAATAACTATGGCTACACCTTC. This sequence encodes CASTNNYGYTF.

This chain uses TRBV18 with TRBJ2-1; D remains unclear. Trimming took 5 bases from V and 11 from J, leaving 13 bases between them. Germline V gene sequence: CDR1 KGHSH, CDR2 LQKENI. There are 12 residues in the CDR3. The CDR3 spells CASSLPMMKQFF. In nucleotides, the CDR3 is TGTGCCAGCTCATTACCAATGATGAAGCAGTTCTTC.

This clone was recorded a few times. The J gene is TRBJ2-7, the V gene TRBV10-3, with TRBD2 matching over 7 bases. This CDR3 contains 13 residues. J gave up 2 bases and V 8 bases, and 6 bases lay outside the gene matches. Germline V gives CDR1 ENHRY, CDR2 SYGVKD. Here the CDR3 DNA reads TGTGCCATCTATGGGGGAGGGCCCTACGAGCAGTACTTC. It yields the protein CAIYGGGPYEQYF.

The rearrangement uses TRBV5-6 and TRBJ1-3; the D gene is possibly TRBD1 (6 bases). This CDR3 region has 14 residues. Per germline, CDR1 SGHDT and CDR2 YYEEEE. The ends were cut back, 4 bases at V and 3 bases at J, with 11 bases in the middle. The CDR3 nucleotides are TGTGCCAGCAGCGAAACAGGGTATGGAAACACCATATATTTT. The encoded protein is CASSETGYGNTIYF.

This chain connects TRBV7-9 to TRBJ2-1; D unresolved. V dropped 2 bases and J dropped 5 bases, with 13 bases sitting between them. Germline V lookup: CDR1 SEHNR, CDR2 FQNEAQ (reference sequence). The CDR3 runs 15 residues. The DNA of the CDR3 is TGTGCCAGCAGCTTAAGGAGCGCCCCGGACAATGAGCAGTTCTTC. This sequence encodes CASSLRSAPDNEQFF.

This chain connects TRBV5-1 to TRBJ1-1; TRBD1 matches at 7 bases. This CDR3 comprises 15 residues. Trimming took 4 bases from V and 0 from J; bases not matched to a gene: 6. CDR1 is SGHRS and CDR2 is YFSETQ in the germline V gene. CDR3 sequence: CASSLDRALNTEAFF. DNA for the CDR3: TGCGCCAGCAGCCTCGACAGGGCCTTGAACACTGAAGCTTTCTTT.

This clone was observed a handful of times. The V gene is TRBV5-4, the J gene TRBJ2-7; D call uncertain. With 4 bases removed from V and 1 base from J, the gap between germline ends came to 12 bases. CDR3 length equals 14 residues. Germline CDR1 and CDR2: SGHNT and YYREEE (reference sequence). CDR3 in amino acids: CASSAGPTSYEQYF. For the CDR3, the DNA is TGTGCCAGCAGCGCTGGACCTACATCCTACGAGCAGTACTTC.

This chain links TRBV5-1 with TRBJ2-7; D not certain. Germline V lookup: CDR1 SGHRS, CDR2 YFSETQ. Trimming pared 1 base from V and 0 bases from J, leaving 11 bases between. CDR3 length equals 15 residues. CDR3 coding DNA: TGCGCCAGCAGCTTGCTGTCTCCGAGCTCCTACGAGCAGTACTTC. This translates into CASSLLSPSSYEQYF.

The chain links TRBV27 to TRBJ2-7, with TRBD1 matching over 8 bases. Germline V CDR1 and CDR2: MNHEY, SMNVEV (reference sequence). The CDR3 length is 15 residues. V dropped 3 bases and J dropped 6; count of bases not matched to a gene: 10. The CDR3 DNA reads TGTGCCAGCAGTTTTTACGGACAGGGTCTATCCGAGCAGTACTTC. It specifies CASSFYGQGLSEQYF.

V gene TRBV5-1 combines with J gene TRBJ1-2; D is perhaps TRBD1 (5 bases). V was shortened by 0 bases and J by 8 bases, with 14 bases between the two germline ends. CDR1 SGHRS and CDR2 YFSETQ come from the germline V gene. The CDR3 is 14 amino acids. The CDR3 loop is CASSLEGQGTGYTF. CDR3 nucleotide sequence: TGCGCCAGCAGCTTGGAAGGGCAGGGAACCGGCTACACCTTC.

CDR3 sequence reads: CASSSVRGGTKADTQYF. The CDR3 coding sequence is TGTGCCAGCAGCTCCGTACGGGGCGGGACCAAGGCAGATACGCAGTATTTT. The rearrangement joins TRBV9 to TRBJ2-3; D is perhaps TRBD2 (6 bases). CDR3 length: 17 amino acids. Trimming removed 4 bases at V and 4 bases at J, with 22 bases between. Germline loops: CDR1 SGDLS, CDR2 YYNGEE.

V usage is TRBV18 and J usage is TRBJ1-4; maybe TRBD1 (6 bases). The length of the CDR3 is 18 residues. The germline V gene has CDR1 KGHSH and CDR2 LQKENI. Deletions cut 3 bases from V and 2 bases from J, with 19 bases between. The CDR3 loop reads CASSPVLTGRATNEKLFF. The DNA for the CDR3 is TGTGCCAGCTCACCCGTACTGACAGGAAGGGCGACTAATGAAAAACTGTTTTTT.

The CDR3 coding sequence is TGTGCCAGCAGCTTAGGCCGTCAGCCTCTTTCCTACGAGCAGTACTTC. Encoded protein: CASSLGRQPLSYEQYF. The chain employs TRBV7-2 and TRBJ2-7, with unresolved D. The CDR3 extends over 16 amino acids. Between the trimmed V and J ends, which lost 1 base and 1 base, there was a span of 14 bases. CDR1 is SGHTA, CDR2 FQGNSA, per germline.

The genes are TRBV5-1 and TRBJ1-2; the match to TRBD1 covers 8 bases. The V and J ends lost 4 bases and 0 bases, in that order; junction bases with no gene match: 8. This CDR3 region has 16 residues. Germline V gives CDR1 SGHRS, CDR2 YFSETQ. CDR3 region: CASSGTGGASNYGYTF. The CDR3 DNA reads TGCGCCAGCAGCGGTACAGGGGGTGCTTCTAACTATGGCTACACCTTC.

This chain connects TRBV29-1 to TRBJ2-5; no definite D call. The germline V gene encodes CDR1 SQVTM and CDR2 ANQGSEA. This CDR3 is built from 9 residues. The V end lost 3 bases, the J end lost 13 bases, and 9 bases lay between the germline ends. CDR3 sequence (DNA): TGCAGCGTTGATGAGAATCTGTACTTC. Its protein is CSVDENLYF.

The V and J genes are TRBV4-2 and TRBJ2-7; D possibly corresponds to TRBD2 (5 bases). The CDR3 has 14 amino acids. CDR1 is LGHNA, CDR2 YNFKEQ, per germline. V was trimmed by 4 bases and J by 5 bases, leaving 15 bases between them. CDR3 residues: CASSPAEGPHEQYF. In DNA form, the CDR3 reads TGTGCCAGCAGCCCCGCCGAGGGCCCTCACGAGCAGTACTTC.

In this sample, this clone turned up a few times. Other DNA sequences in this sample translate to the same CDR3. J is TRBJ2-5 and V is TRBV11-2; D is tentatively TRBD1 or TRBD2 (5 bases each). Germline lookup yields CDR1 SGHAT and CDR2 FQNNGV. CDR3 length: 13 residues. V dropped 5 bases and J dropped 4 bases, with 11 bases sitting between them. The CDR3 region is CASSRDRGETQYF. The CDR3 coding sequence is TGTGCCAGCAGCCGGGACCGCGGAGAGACCCAGTACTTC.

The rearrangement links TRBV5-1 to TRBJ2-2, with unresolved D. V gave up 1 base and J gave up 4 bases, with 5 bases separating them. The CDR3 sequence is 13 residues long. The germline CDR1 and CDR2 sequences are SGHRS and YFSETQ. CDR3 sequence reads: CASSLYVTGELFF. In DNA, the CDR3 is TGCGCCAGCAGCTTGTATGTCACCGGGGAGCTGTTTTTT.

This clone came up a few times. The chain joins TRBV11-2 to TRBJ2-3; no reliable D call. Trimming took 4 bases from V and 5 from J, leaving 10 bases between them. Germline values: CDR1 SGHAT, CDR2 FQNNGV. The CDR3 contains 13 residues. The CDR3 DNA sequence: TGTGCCAGCAGCTCCTCACTGAAAGATACGCAGTATTTT. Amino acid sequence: CASSSSLKDTQYF.

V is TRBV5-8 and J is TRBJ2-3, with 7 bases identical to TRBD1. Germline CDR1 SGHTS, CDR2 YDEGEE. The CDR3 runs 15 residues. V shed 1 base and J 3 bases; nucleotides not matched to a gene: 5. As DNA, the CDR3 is TGTGCCAGCAGCTTGATGGGCAGGGGGACAGATACGCAGTATTTT. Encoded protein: CASSLMGRGTDTQYF.

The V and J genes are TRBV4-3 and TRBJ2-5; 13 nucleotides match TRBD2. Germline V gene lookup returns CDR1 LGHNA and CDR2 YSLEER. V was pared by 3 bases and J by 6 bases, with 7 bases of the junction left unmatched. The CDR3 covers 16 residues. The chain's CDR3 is CASSQGRLAGGQTQYF. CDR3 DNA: TGCGCCAGCAGCCAGGGCCGACTAGCGGGAGGACAGACCCAGTACTTC.

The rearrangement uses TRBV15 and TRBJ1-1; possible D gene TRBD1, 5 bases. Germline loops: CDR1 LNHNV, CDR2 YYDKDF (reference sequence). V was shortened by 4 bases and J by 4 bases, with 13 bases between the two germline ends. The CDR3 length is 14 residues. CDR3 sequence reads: CATSKTERGTEAFF. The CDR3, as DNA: TGTGCCACCAGCAAGACAGAGAGGGGCACTGAAGCTTTCTTT.